This T cell receptor (beta chain) is drawn from a study of T cells in localized non-small cell lung cancer (TCRdb year 2020). Context from the whole study: The study analyzed T cell repertoires of 236 early-stage NSCLC patients, comparing tumors and uninvolved tumor-adjacent lungs. The cohort was made up of around 220 treatment-naive NSCLC patients whose localized lung tumors had been resected. Of the NSCLC patients, roughly 130 were male and some 97 were female, and the mean age was around 70 years. What the work shows at the level of the full study, not this receptor alone: Because multi-region tumor sequencing was not performed, intratumor heterogeneity could not be ruled out. Uninvolved tumor-adjacent lung showed the highest T cell clonality, higher than tumor, which suggests more focused antigenic responses in the uninvolved tumor-adjacent lung. A median of around 50 of the top 100 tumor clones turned up in the paired uninvolved adjacent lung, and under 30 of those clones also ranked among the top 100 of that same adjacent lung. Because the study design was exploratory, TCR variables were selected using unadjusted p-values without false-discovery rate correction. Higher T cell density in blood was associated with longer overall survival, whereas higher clonality in adjacent lung was associated with shorter survival.

At diagnosis, tumor, uninvolved tumor-adjacent lung and peripheral blood were collected and then preserved as a mix of FFPE and fresh-frozen material. For TCR repertoire profiling, the blood samples were analyzed as peripheral blood mononuclear cells. The immunoSEQ Assay was used to sequence TCR beta CDR3 regions from DNA. The paper's data handling went like this. To compute T cell density, TCR beta template counts were normalized to usable DNA, which was estimated by amplifying housekeeping genes. Richness was estimated with the preseqR package, extrapolating to 400,000 templates for PBMC samples and 120,000 templates for tissue samples. Clonality was calculated as one minus Pielou's evenness. Tissue-enriched TCRs were identified by differential abundance testing using productive amino-acid clonotypes, minimum total count 5 and alpha 0.1. The Jaccard Index and the Morisita Overlap Index were used to measure how much the repertoires overlapped between compartments. TCR beta CDR3s were clustered by GLIPH together with public tetramer-defined viral CDR3s, and at least three viral sequences plus V-gene enrichment were required for viral motifs. This immuneACCESS table, as held by TCRdb, lists in-frame sequences with V and J called but not all clones. Of the missing ones, under half trace to an unresolved V gene in checked studies; the others have no known cause. V and J calls and clone size are those listed in that table; D and trimming were worked out from the DNA. This sample comprises 25,000 to 35,000 clones, around 81% of them detected only once. The biggest ten clones account for roughly 4.8% of the sample.

From cysteine to phenylalanine, the CDR3 is 13 amino acids long. Only the CDR3 DNA stays, 39 bases, in frame from base 1. Looking up the germline V gene (reference sequence) yields CDR1 LNHDA and CDR2 SQIVND. A distance of 13 bases separates the germline ends of V and J, which lose 7 bases and 4 bases respectively. This clone was counted once. The clone's antigen remains unknown. No base qualities exist here, and no much larger clone lies one base off it. The source was peripheral blood mononuclear cells, collected before any cancer treatment. The sequence joins TRBV19 to TRBJ1-2; a tentative D match to TRBD1 spans 6 bases. The source of this sequence is a man aged 35 to 70 with stage III lung adenocarcinoma. The DNA sequence reads TGTGCCAGTAATCGAGGACAGAGCTATGGCTACACCTTC. This encodes CASNRGQSYGYTF. Beyond the CDR3, the reference TRBV19 and TRBJ1-2 genes provide the residues; the full variable domain reads: DGGITQSPKYLFRKEGQNVTLSCEQNLNHDAMYWYRQDPGQGLRLIYYSQIVNDFQKGDIAEGYSVSREKKESFPLTVTSAQKNPTAFYLCASNRGQSYGYTFGSGTRLTVV.